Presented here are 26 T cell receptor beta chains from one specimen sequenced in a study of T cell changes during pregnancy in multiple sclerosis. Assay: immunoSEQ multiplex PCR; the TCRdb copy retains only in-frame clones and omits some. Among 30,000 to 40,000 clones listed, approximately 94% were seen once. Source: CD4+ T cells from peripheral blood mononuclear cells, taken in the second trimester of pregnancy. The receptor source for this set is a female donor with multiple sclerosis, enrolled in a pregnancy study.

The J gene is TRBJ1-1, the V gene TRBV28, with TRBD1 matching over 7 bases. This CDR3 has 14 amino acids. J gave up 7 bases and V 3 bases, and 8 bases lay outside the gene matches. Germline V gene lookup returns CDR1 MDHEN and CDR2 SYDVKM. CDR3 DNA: TGTGCCAGCAGTTTTTTACAGGGGCTAGGTGAAGCTTTCTTT. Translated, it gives CASSFLQGLGEAFF.

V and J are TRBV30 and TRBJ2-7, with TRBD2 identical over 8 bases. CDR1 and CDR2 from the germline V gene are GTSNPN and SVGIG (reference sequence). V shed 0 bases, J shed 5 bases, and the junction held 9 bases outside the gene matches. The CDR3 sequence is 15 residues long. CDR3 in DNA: TGTGCCTGGAGTGTAAGGTCAGGGACTAGTAACGAGCAGTACTTC. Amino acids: CAWSVRSGTSNEQYF.

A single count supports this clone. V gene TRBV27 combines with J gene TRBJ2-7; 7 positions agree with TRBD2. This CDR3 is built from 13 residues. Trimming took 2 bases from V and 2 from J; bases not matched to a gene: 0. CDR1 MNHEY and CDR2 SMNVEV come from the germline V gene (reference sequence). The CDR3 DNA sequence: TGTGCCAGCAGTTTAACTAGCGCCTACGAGCAGTACTTC. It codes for CASSLTSAYEQYF.

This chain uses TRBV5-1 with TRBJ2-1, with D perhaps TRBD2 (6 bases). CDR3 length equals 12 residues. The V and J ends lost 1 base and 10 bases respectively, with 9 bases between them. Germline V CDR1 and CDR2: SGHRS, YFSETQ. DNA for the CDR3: TGCGCCAGCAGCTTGCCTAGCGAAGAGCAGTTCTTC. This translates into CASSLPSEEQFF.

CDR3 in amino acids: CASSFLRSGELFF. CDR3 nucleotide sequence: TGTGCCAGCAGTTTTCTCCGGTCCGGGGAGCTGTTTTTT. This chain joins TRBV6-6 and TRBJ2-2; D uncertain. V lost 4 bases to trimming and J lost 6 bases, with 9 bases between them. The CDR3 is 13 residues long. Germline values: CDR1 MNHNY, CDR2 SVGAGI (reference sequence).

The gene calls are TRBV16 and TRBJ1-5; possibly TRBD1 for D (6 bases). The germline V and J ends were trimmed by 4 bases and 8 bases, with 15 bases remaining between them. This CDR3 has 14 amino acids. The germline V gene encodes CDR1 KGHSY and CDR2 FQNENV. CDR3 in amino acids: CASSLRRGIEPQHF. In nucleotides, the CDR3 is TGTGCCAGCAGCCTTCGCAGGGGAATTGAGCCCCAGCATTTT. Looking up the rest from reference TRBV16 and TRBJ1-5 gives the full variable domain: GEEVAQTPKHLVRGEGQKAKLYCAPIKGHSYVFWYQQVLKNEFKFLISFQNENVFDETGMPKERFSAKCLPNSPCSLEIQATKLEDSAVYFCASSLRRGIEPQHFGDGTRLSIL.

CDR3 DNA: TGTGCCAGTAGTGCCCGACAGGGGGCAATGAACACCGGGGAGCTGTTTTTT. Its translation: CASSARQGAMNTGELFF. The chain recombines TRBV19 with TRBJ2-2, with 10 nucleotides matching TRBD1. The ends lost 5 bases at V and 1 base at J; junction bases unmatched: 7. Germline values: CDR1 LNHDA, CDR2 SQIVND (reference sequence). The CDR3 loop spans 17 amino acids.

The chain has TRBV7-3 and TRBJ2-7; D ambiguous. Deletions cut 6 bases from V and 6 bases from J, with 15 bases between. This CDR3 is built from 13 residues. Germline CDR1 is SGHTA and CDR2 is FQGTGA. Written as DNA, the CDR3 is TGTGCCAGCAGTCCTTCACGGGTGGGCGAGCAGTACTTC. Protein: CASSPSRVGEQYF.

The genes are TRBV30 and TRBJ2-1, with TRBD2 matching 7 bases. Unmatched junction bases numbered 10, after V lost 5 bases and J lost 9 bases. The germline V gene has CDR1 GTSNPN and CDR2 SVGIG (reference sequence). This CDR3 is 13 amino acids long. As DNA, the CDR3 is TGTGCCTGGGCGGAAACCTGGGGGGGTGAGCAGTTCTTC. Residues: CAWAETWGGEQFF.

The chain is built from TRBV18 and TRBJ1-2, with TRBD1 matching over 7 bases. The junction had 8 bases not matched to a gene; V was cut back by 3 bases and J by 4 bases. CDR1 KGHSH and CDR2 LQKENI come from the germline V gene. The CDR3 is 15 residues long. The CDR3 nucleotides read TGTGCCAGCTCACCTATGGGACAGTCACTCTATGGCTACACCTTC. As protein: CASSPMGQSLYGYTF.

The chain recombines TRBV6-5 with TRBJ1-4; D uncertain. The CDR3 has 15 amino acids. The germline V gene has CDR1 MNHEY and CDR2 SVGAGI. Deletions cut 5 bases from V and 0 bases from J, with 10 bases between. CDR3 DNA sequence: TGTGCCAGCAGTCCCACCCAGGCAACTAATGAAAAACTGTTTTTT. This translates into CASSPTQATNEKLFF.

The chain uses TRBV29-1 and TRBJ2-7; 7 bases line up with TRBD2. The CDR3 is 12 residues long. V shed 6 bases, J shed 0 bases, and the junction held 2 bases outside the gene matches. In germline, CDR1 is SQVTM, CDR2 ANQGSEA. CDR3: CSVGGDSYEQYF. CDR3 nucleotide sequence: TGCAGCGTGGGGGGGGACTCCTACGAGCAGTACTTC.

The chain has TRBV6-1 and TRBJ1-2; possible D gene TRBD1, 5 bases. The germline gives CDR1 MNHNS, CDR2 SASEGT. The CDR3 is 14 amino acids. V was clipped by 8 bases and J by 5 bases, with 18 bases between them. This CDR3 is CASGQGWAGYGYTF. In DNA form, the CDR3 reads TGTGCCAGCGGGCAGGGCTGGGCGGGATATGGCTACACCTTC.

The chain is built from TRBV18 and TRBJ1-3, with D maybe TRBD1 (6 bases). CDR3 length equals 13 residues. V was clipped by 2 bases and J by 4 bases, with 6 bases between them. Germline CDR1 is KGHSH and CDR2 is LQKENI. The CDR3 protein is CASSPGTGNTIYF. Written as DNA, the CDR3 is TGTGCCAGCTCACCAGGGACAGGAAACACCATATATTTT.

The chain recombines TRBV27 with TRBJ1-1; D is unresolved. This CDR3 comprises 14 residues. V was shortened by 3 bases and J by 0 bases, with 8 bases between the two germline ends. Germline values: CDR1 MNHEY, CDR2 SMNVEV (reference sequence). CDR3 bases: TGTGCCAGCAGTTTCGGGGTTCTGAACACTGAAGCTTTCTTT. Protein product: CASSFGVLNTEAFF.

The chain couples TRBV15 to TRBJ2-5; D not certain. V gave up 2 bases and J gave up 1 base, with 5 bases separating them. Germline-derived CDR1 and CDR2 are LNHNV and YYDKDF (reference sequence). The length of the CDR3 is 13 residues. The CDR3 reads CATSRQVQETQYF. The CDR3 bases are TGTGCCACCAGCAGACAGGTCCAAGAGACCCAGTACTTC.

The CDR3 loop is CASGLGAGNEQYF. Here the CDR3 DNA reads TGTGCTAGTGGTTTGGGGGCAGGTAACGAGCAGTACTTC. The chain couples TRBV12-5 to TRBJ2-7; no clear D. Per the germline V gene, CDR1 is LGHNT and CDR2 is FRNRAP. V was shortened by 1 base and J by 5 bases, with 9 bases between the two germline ends. CDR3 length equals 13 residues. The whole variable domain, remainder taken from reference TRBV12-5 and TRBJ2-7, is DARVTQTPRHKVTEMGQEVTMRCQPILGHNTVFWYRQTMMQGLELLAYFRNRAPLDDSGMPKDRFSAEMPDATLATLKIQPSEPRDSAVYFCASGLGAGNEQYFGPGTRLTVT.

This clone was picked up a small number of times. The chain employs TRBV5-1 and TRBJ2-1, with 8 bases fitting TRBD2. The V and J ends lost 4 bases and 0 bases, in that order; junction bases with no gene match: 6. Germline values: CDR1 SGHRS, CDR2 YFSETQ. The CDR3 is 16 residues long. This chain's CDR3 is CASSAGGGGSYNEQFF. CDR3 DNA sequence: TGCGCCAGCAGCGCCGGGGGGGGAGGCTCCTACAATGAGCAGTTCTTC.

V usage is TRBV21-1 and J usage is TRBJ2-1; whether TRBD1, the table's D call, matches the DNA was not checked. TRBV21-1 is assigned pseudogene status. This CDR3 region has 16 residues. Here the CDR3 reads CASSFRDRGFCDEQFF. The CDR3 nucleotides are TGTGCCAGCAGCTTCCGGGACAGGGGGTTCTGCGATGAGCAGTTCTTC.

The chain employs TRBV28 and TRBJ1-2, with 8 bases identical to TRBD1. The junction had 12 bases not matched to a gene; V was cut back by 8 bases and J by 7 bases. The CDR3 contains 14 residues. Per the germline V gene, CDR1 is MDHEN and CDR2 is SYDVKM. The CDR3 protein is CASGQMAGGRGYTF. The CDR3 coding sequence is TGTGCCAGCGGCCAAATGGCAGGGGGCCGTGGCTACACCTTC.

The CDR3 protein is CASSYSAFAGELFF. DNA of the CDR3: TGTGCCAGCAGTTACTCGGCATTTGCCGGGGAGCTGTTTTTT. The chain recombines TRBV6-5 with TRBJ2-2; D gene ambiguous. V lost 0 bases to trimming and J lost 6 bases, with 8 bases between them. This CDR3 has 14 residues. Germline values: CDR1 MNHEY, CDR2 SVGAGI.

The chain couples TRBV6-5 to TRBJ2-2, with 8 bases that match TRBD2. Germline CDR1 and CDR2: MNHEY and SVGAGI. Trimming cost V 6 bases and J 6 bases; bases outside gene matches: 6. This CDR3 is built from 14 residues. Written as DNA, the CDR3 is TGTGCCAGCAGCCCGGGGGGGGCGGCCGGGGAGCTGTTTTTT. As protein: CASSPGGAAGELFF.

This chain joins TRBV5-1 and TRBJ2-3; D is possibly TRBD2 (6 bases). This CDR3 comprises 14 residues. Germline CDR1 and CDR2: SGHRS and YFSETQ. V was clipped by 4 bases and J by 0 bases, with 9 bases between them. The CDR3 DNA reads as TGCGCCAGCAGCGCGGGACTTAGCACAGATACGCAGTATTTT. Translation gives CASSAGLSTDTQYF. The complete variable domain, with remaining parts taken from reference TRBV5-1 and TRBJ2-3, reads KAGVTQTPRYLIKTRGQQVTLSCSPISGHRSVSWYQQTPGQGLQFLFEYFSETQRNKGNFPGRFSGRQFSNSRSEMNVSTLELGDSALYLCASSAGLSTDTQYFGPGTRLTVL.

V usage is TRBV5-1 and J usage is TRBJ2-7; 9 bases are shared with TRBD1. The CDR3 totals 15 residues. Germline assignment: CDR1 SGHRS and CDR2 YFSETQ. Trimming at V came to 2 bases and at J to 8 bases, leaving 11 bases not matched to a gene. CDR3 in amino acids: CASSFAPGQGGKQYF. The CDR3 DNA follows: TGCGCCAGCAGCTTCGCCCCGGGACAGGGTGGCAAGCAGTACTTC. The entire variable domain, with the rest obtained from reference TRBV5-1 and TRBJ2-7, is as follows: KAGVTQTPRYLIKTRGQQVTLSCSPISGHRSVSWYQQTPGQGLQFLFEYFSETQRNKGNFPGRFSGRQFSNSRSEMNVSTLELGDSALYLCASSFAPGQGGKQYFGPGTRLTVT.

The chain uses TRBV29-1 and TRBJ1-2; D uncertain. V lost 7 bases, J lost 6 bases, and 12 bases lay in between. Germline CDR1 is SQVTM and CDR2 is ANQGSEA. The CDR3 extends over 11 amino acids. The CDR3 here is CSARDGHGYTF. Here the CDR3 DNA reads TGCAGCGCGAGGGATGGTCATGGCTACACCTTC.

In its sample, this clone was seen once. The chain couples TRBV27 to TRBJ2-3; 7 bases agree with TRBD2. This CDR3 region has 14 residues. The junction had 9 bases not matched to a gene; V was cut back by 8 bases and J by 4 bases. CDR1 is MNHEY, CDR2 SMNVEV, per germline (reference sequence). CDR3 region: CASRDYHAADTQYF. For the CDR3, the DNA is TGTGCCAGCCGGGACTACCACGCAGCAGATACGCAGTATTTT.